This T cell receptor beta chain was sequenced for a study of read filtering for tumor transcriptome and immune sequencing. Study information: Revised staging placed roughly 8 patients in R-ISS I, about 17 in II, more than five in III. Findings of the study overall: Single-read clonotypes: around 81% of IR-seq clonotypes (about 3.5% of reads), about 75% of RNA-seq clonotypes (under 50% of reads).

Molecular barcoded adaptors covering alpha/delta and beta/gamma chains were used on approximately 400 ng RNA. Each CDR3 protein gets one entry after TCRdb re-called the reads with MiXCR. The data show more than 100,000 distinct CDR3 sequences, roughly 13% seen once. The germline V gene encodes CDR1 DFQATT and CDR2 SNEGSKA (reference sequence). The V end was cut by 6 bases, the J end by 3 bases, with 24 bases between. This CDR3 has 17 residues. This clonotype came up many times. The antigen is unknown. The sequence came from a donor at least 40 years old with multiple myeloma. Input material: a population of CD138-negative cells sorted from bone marrow. The rearrangement uses TRBV20-1 and TRBJ2-1, with D perhaps TRBD2 (6 bases). In DNA form, the CDR3 reads TGCAGTGCCCGGAGGGGAAGAAGAAGAACCATCTACAATGAGCAGTTCTTC. This codes for CSARRGRRRTIYNEQFF.